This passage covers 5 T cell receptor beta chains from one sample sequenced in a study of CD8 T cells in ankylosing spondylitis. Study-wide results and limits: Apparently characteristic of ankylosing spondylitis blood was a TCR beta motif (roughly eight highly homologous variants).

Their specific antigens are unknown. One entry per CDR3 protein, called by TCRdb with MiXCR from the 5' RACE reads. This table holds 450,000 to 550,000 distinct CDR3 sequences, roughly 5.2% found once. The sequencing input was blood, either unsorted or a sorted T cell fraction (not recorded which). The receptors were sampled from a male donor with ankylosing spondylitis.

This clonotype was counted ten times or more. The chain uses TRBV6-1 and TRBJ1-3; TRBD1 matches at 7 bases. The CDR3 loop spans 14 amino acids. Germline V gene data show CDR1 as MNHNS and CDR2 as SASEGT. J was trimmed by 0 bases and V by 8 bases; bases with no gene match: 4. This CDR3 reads CASRDSTSGNTIYF. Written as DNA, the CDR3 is TGTGCCAGCCGGGACAGCACCTCTGGAAACACCATATATTTT.

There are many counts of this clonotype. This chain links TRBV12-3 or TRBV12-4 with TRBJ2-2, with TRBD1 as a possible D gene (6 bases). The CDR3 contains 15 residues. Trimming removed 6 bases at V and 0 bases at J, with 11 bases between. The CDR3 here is CASSPDRTNTGELFF. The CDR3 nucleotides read TGTGCCAGCAGCCCGGACAGAACGAACACCGGGGAGCTGTTTTTT.

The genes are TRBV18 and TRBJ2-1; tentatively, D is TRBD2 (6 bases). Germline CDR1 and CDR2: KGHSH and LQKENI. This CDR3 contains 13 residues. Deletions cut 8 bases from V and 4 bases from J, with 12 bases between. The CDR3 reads CASRTTGYNEQFF. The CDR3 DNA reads TGTGCCAGCAGGACTACCGGATACAATGAGCAGTTCTTC.

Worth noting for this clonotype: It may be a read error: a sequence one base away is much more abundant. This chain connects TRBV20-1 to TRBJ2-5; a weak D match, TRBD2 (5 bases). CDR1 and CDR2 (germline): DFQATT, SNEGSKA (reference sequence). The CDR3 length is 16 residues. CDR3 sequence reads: CGARDRTRVTGETQYF. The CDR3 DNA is TGCGGTGCTAGAGATCGAACTAGGGTCACCGGAGAGACCCAGTACTTC.

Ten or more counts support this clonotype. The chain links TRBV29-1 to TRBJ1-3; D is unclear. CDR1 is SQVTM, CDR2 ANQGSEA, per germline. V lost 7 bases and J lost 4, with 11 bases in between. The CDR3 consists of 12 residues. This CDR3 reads CSALVGGNTIYF. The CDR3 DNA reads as TGCAGCGCCCTAGTAGGGGGAAACACCATATATTTT.